What follows are 18 T cell receptor beta chains derived from one specimen sequenced in a study of blood T cell repertoires in COVID-19. Method: immunoSEQ multiplex PCR; TCRdb's copy keeps in-frame clones and lacks some. The sample yields about 260,000 clones, roughly 86% seen once. The specimen was peripheral blood. The receptors derive from a woman in her forties or fifties with acute or convalescent COVID-19.

A remark on this clone: Other DNA variants within this sample encode the same CDR3. The rearrangement uses TRBV28 and TRBJ2-1; possible D gene TRBD1, 6 bases. This CDR3 has 12 residues. Germline values: CDR1 MDHEN, CDR2 SYDVKM. The germline V and J ends were trimmed by 6 bases and 7 bases, with 10 bases remaining between them. The CDR3 protein is CASRTGGNEQFF. For the CDR3, the DNA is TGTGCCAGCAGGACAGGTGGAAATGAGCAGTTCTTC.

V is TRBV9 and J is TRBJ2-7; unclear D gene. The V end lost 0 bases, the J end lost 0 bases, and 7 bases lay between the germline ends. The CDR3 spans 14 residues. CDR1 is SGDLS and CDR2 is YYNGEE in the germline V gene. The CDR3 DNA reads as TGTGCCAGCAGCGTAGTCACAATCTCCTACGAGCAGTACTTC. It translates to CASSVVTISYEQYF.

This chain joins TRBV5-4 and TRBJ1-6; a weak D match, TRBD1 (5 bases). The CDR3 consists of 15 residues. Germline V gene lookup returns CDR1 SGHNT and CDR2 YYREEE (reference sequence). Between the trimmed V and J ends, which lost 4 bases and 8 bases, there was a span of 16 bases. CDR3 residues: CASSTTSGIHSPLHF. DNA of the CDR3: TGTGCCAGCAGCACAACCTCAGGGATTCATTCACCCCTCCACTTT.

The chain is built from TRBV28 and TRBJ2-7; D possibly corresponds to TRBD2 (5 bases). The V end lost 7 bases, the J end lost 2 bases, and 15 bases lay between the germline ends. This CDR3 comprises 14 residues. Per germline, CDR1 MDHEN and CDR2 SYDVKM. The CDR3 nucleotides read TGTGCCAGCATCCTTGCGAGCGGTACCTACGAGCAGTACTTC. Protein: CASILASGTYEQYF.

The chain combines TRBV27 with TRBJ2-3; 7 bases are shared with TRBD2. Germline-derived CDR1 and CDR2 are MNHEY and SMNVEV (reference sequence). This CDR3 has 18 residues. The ends lost 0 bases at V and 2 bases at J; junction bases unmatched: 11. The CDR3 sequence: CASSLSIGTGGHTDTQYF. The DNA for the CDR3 is TGTGCCAGCAGTTTATCGATTGGGACGGGAGGACACACAGATACGCAGTATTTT.

V is TRBV21-1 and J is TRBJ2-1; the D call of TRBD2 is as the table states it, not checked on the DNA. TRBV21-1 is annotated as a pseudogene. The length of the CDR3 is 16 residues. CDR3: CASSIKTSGRINEQFF. In DNA form, the CDR3 reads TGTGCCAGCAGCATCAAGACTAGCGGGAGGATCAATGAGCAGTTCTTC.

V is TRBV9 and J is TRBJ2-1; 7 bases map to TRBD1. V was pared by 1 base and J by 6 bases, with 10 bases of the junction left unmatched. The CDR3 covers 16 residues. Germline V CDR1 and CDR2: SGDLS, YYNGEE. Written as DNA, the CDR3 is TGTGCCAGCAGCGTATCAGGGGGAAGTGGGGGCAATGAGCAGTTCTTC. Its protein is CASSVSGGSGGNEQFF. Drawing the rest from reference TRBV9 and TRBJ2-1, the complete variable domain is DSGVTQTPKHLITATGQRVTLRCSPRSGDLSVYWYQQSLDQGLQFLIQYYNGEERAKGNILERFSAQQFPDLHSELNLSSLELGDSALYFCASSVSGGSGGNEQFFGPGTRLTVL.

V usage is TRBV11-2 and J usage is TRBJ2-1, with a possible D match to TRBD2 (6 bases). CDR3 length: 16 amino acids. Germline CDR1 SGHAT, CDR2 FQNNGV. V was pared by 5 bases and J by 5 bases, with 19 bases between. The CDR3 here is CASSTVAGNRDNEQFF. The CDR3 DNA sequence: TGTGCCAGCAGCACAGTGGCGGGAAATCGGGACAATGAGCAGTTCTTC.

V usage is TRBV7-2 and J usage is TRBJ2-2; D may be TRBD1 (6 bases). The germline V gene encodes CDR1 SGHTA and CDR2 FQGNSA. Trimming shortened V by 0 bases and J by 4 bases, and 15 bases separated the two germline ends. The CDR3 is 17 amino acids. CDR3 residues: CASSLAPGVGATGELFF. The DNA of the CDR3 is TGTGCCAGCAGCTTAGCCCCCGGGGTGGGGGCCACCGGGGAGCTGTTTTTT.

This chain connects TRBV30 to TRBJ1-4, with unresolved D. V lost 0 bases and J 6 bases, leaving 8 bases between the germline ends. Germline V gene sequence: CDR1 GTSNPN, CDR2 SVGIG (reference sequence). The CDR3 totals 13 residues. CDR3 DNA sequence: TGTGCCTGGAGTGTGAACTCATATGAAAAACTGTTTTTT. Amino acid sequence: CAWSVNSYEKLFF.

This clone was detected once. This chain uses TRBV4-1 with TRBJ1-4, with TRBD1 matching over 7 bases. V was clipped by 4 bases and J by 5 bases; unmatched bases: 7. From germline, CDR1 is MGHRA and CDR2 YSYEKL. The CDR3 is 15 amino acids. The CDR3 DNA reads TGCGCCAGCAGCCTCACCAGGGGGAGCAATGAAAAACTGTTTTTT. Translation gives CASSLTRGSNEKLFF.

The chain is built from TRBV6-5 and TRBJ2-1; no definite D call. V dropped 4 bases and J dropped 0 bases, with 10 bases sitting between them. Germline V gives CDR1 MNHEY, CDR2 SVGAGI. This CDR3 has 15 residues. CDR3 amino acids: CASSSDKSSYNEQFF. CDR3 sequence (DNA): TGTGCCAGCAGTTCCGACAAGAGCTCCTACAATGAGCAGTTCTTC.

The V and J genes are TRBV12-1 and TRBJ1-1; TRBD1, as called in the table, went unchecked against the DNA. TRBV12-1 is marked as a pseudogene. The CDR3 consists of 14 residues. The CDR3 region has the DNA TGTGCCAGCAGCGACCGGACAGGGGTCACTGAAGCTTTCTTT. Its translation: CASSDRTGVTEAFF.

This clone was found a few times. The CDR3 loop reads CASISGQGASYNSPLHF. CDR3 bases: TGTGCCAGCATTTCGGGACAGGGAGCCTCCTATAATTCACCCCTCCACTTT. The chain recombines TRBV25-1 with TRBJ1-6; TRBD1 matches 9 bases. In germline, CDR1 is MGHDK, CDR2 SYGVNS. V was clipped by 7 bases and J by 0 bases; unmatched bases: 7. The CDR3 totals 17 residues.

This clone turned up a few times. The chain uses TRBV5-1 and TRBJ2-1; a weak D match, TRBD1 (7 bases). The CDR3 is 13 residues long. V dropped 4 bases and J dropped 9 bases, with 14 bases sitting between them. In germline, CDR1 is SGHRS, CDR2 YFSETQ. The CDR3, as DNA: TGCGCCAGCAGCAAGGGGGGACAGCCTGAGCAGTTCTTC. Encoded protein: CASSKGGQPEQFF.

There are a few counts of this clone. This chain connects TRBV29-1 to TRBJ2-5; 7 positions match TRBD2. CDR3 size: 16 residues. V was pared by 3 bases and J by 4 bases, with 14 bases of the junction left unmatched. Germline loops: CDR1 SQVTM, CDR2 ANQGSEA. CDR3 loop: CSVDPASGRTGETQYF. In DNA, the CDR3 is TGCAGCGTTGATCCGGCTAGCGGACGAACAGGAGAGACCCAGTACTTC.

V and J are TRBV27 and TRBJ2-5; 7 nucleotides match TRBD2. The J segment lost 4 bases and the V segment lost 3 bases, leaving 5 bases of the junction unmatched. The CDR3 extends over 14 amino acids. Germline loops: CDR1 MNHEY, CDR2 SMNVEV (reference sequence). The CDR3 DNA follows: TGTGCCAGCAGTTTGACGGGAGGATCAGAGACCCAGTACTTC. This translates into CASSLTGGSETQYF.

The genes are TRBV7-8 and TRBJ1-2; the D is unclear. V shed 0 bases and J shed 5 bases, with 10 bases lying between them. The CDR3 extends over 14 amino acids. The germline V gene has CDR1 SGHVS and CDR2 FQNEAQ. In nucleotides, the CDR3 is TGTGCCAGCAGCTTAGCGGTATGGCAATATGGCTACACCTTC. As protein: CASSLAVWQYGYTF.